The 13 T cell receptor beta chains given below trace back to one sample, sequenced in a study of blood T cell repertoires in COVID-19. TCRdb keeps only in-frame clones here, not all; method: immunoSEQ multiplex PCR. The data contain about 170,000 clones, around 72% of them singletons. Material: peripheral blood. The source of these receptors is a woman of 80 years or more with acute or convalescent COVID-19.

The chain employs TRBV27 and TRBJ1-3; TRBD1 agrees at 7 bases. J lost 7 bases, V lost 7 bases, and 10 bases had no gene match. The CDR3 loop spans 14 amino acids. The germline V gene has CDR1 MNHEY and CDR2 SMNVEV (reference sequence). The CDR3 spells CASNTRGVFNTIYF. The CDR3 DNA follows: TGTGCCAGCAATACCAGGGGGGTATTCAACACCATATATTTT.

This chain uses TRBV30 with TRBJ2-7; D is undetermined. CDR1 and CDR2 (germline): GTSNPN, SVGIG (reference sequence). The V gene lost 3 bases and the J gene lost 4 bases, with 10 bases spanning the gap. This CDR3 has 12 residues. Here the CDR3 DNA reads TGTGCCTGGAGATTAGACAATTACGAGCAGTACTTC. This sequence encodes CAWRLDNYEQYF.

The chain has TRBV5-1 and TRBJ1-4; 8 positions agree with TRBD1. The CDR3 runs 14 residues. Germline assignment: CDR1 SGHRS and CDR2 YFSETQ. Trimming cost V 6 bases and J 8 bases; bases outside gene matches: 9. This chain's CDR3 is CASKGQGWEEKLFF. Written as DNA, the CDR3 is TGCGCCAGCAAAGGACAGGGCTGGGAGGAAAAACTGTTTTTT.

This chain connects TRBV9 to TRBJ2-7, with D possibly TRBD1 on 6 matching bases. The CDR3 is 15 amino acids. V lost 4 bases, J lost 2 bases, and 16 bases lay in between. The V gene's germline CDR1 is SGDLS and CDR2 YYNGEE. The CDR3 reads CASSRRWGPTYEQYF. The CDR3 DNA follows: TGTGCCAGCAGCCGTCGTTGGGGGCCAACCTACGAGCAGTACTTC. The whole variable domain, filled in from reference TRBV9 and TRBJ2-7, reads DSGVTQTPKHLITATGQRVTLRCSPRSGDLSVYWYQQSLDQGLQFLIQYYNGEERAKGNILERFSAQQFPDLHSELNLSSLELGDSALYFCASSRRWGPTYEQYFGPGTRLTVT.

The CDR3 DNA reads as TGTGCCAGTAGAGATTCCGGACAGTCTTCAACTAATGAAAAACTGTTTTTT. Its translation: CASRDSGQSSTNEKLFF. This chain joins TRBV19 and TRBJ1-4; possibly TRBD1 for D (6 bases). The germline V gene has CDR1 LNHDA and CDR2 SQIVND (reference sequence). The CDR3 contains 17 residues. Between the trimmed V and J ends, which lost 6 bases and 0 bases, there was a span of 17 bases.

The gene calls are TRBV5-6 and TRBJ2-3, with D possibly TRBD2 on 5 matching bases. Germline V gives CDR1 SGHDT, CDR2 YYEEEE. The CDR3 is 13 amino acids. Trimming stripped 4 bases from V and 2 bases from J, with 8 bases between. The CDR3 reads CASSDDYTDTQYF. The CDR3 DNA sequence: TGTGCCAGCAGCGATGACTACACAGATACGCAGTATTTT.

The V call is TRBV24-1, the J call TRBJ2-7, with D perhaps matching TRBD1 (5 bases). Trimming removed 7 bases at V and 0 bases at J, with 6 bases between. The CDR3 totals 12 residues. Looked up from germline, CDR1 is KGHDR and CDR2 is SFDVKD. The CDR3 region has the DNA TGTGCCACCAGCCAGGGCTCCTACGAGCAGTACTTC. It specifies CATSQGSYEQYF.

This sequence joins TRBV5-4 and TRBJ1-5; the D gene is possibly TRBD1 (5 bases). This CDR3 region has 16 residues. The germline CDR1 and CDR2 sequences are SGHNT and YYREEE (reference sequence). The V and J ends lost 3 bases and 3 bases respectively, with 16 bases between them. The CDR3 protein is CASSWEGHRSNQPQHF. The CDR3 DNA follows: TGTGCCAGCAGCTGGGAAGGACATCGGTCCAATCAGCCCCAGCATTTT.

The CDR3 sequence is CASSLKEYEKLFF. DNA for the CDR3: TGTGCCAGCAGCTTAAAGGAGTATGAAAAACTGTTTTTT. The V call is TRBV7-2, the J call TRBJ1-4; D is ambiguous. The CDR3 loop spans 13 amino acids. V lost 2 bases and J 6 bases, leaving 7 bases between the germline ends. Germline CDR1 reads SGHTA; CDR2 reads FQGNSA.

The rearrangement uses TRBV27 and TRBJ2-5, with D possibly matching TRBD2 (6 bases). Trimming removed 7 bases at V and 4 bases at J, with 16 bases between. Germline CDR1 is MNHEY and CDR2 is SMNVEV (reference sequence). There are 14 residues in the CDR3. CDR3 loop: CASTAGRGRETQYF. The CDR3 nucleotides are TGTGCCAGCACTGCGGGGCGGGGAAGAGAGACCCAGTACTTC.

This clone was recorded a few times. V and J are TRBV3-1 (or the pseudogene TRBV3-2) and TRBJ2-5; D gene ambiguous. Per the germline V gene, CDR1 is LGHDT and CDR2 is YNNKEL (reference sequence). CDR3 length: 15 residues. The ends were cut back, 0 bases at V and 4 bases at J, with 12 bases in the middle. The CDR3: CASSQDARPGETQYF. The CDR3 region has the DNA TGTGCCAGCAGCCAAGATGCGAGGCCCGGAGAGACCCAGTACTTC.

This clone occurred once. One end of the junction fails to match germline, which may point to a read error. The chain recombines TRBV10-3 with TRBJ1-2, with D tentatively TRBD1 (6 bases). This CDR3 has 11 amino acids. The germline CDR1 and CDR2 sequences are ENHRY and SYGVKD. This chain's CDR3 is CAISEGQSSAF. CDR3 nucleotides: TGTGCCATCAGTGAGGGACAGTCTAGTGCCTTC.

V usage is TRBV7-3 and J usage is TRBJ2-2, with 9 bases that match TRBD2. The V gene's germline CDR1 is SGHTA and CDR2 FQGTGA. The CDR3 contains 14 residues. V lost 5 bases to trimming and J lost 5 bases; unmatched junction nucleotides: 3. The CDR3 here is CASSPGLATGELFF. The DNA of the CDR3 is TGTGCCAGCAGCCCGGGACTAGCAACCGGGGAGCTGTTTTTT.